Listed below are T cell receptor beta chains from one sample, sequenced in a study of shared clonotypes between healthy human individuals. The data were produced by immunoSEQ multiplex PCR, yet TCRdb's version contains in-frame clones alone and is incomplete. Here the sample spans 2 million to 2.5 million clones, less than 95% being singletons. Sequenced sample: naive CD8+ T cells sorted from blood. The receptors stem from a man between 18 and 35 years old in good health. CDR3s include the opening cysteine and the closing phenylalanine or tryptophan. The D gene is left open where the match is weak. Not every row has a clone size; where given, it reads once, few, many or a size class.

CDR3aa	CDR3nt	j_gene	v_gene	abundance	d_gene
CASSSPGPSYTGELFF	TGTGCCAGCAGTTCACCGGGACCATCCTACACCGGGGAGCTGTTTTTT	TRBJ2-2	TRBV27	-	-
CASSLSAGAGANVLTF	TGTGCCAGCAGTTTATCGGCGGGTGCTGGGGCCAACGTCCTGACTTTC	TRBJ2-6	TRBV27	-	-
CASSRGGFNQPQHF	TGTGCCAGCAGCCGCGGGGGATTCAATCAGCCCCAGCATTTT	TRBJ1-5	TRBV7-8	-	-
CASSRGTAEAFF	TGTGCCAGCAGCCGCGGGACGGCTGAAGCTTTCTTT	TRBJ1-1	TRBV7-9	-	-
CASSLDLGTTGELFF	TGCGCCAGCAGCTTGGATCTGGGGACCACCGGGGAGCTGTTTTTT	TRBJ2-2	TRBV5-1	-	-
CASSLGTESYNEQFF	TGTGCCAGCAGCCTCGGGACAGAATCCTACAATGAGCAGTTCTTC	TRBJ2-1	TRBV13	-	TRBD1
CASSPGGVWGYTF	TGTGCCAGCAGTCCTGGGGGGGTATGGGGCTACACCTTC	TRBJ1-2	TRBV6-5	-	-
CAWSETVTGELFF	TGTGCCTGGAGTGAGACGGTTACCGGGGAGCTGTTTTTT	TRBJ2-2	TRBV30	-	-
CASSSTGDGYTF	TGTGCCAGCAGCTCCACAGGGGACGGCTACACCTTC	TRBJ1-2	TRBV7-9	-	TRBD1
CASADLSSYEQYF	TGTGCCAGCGCCGATCTCAGTTCCTACGAGCAGTACTTC	TRBJ2-7	TRBV5-8	once	-
CASSLLAVAGVGGELFF	TGTGCCAGCAGTTTACTCGCGGTAGCGGGAGTGGGCGGGGAGCTGTTTTTT	TRBJ2-2	TRBV27	-	TRBD2
CASSPRDGELFF	TGTGCCAGCAGCCCGAGGGACGGGGAGCTGTTTTTT	TRBJ2-2	TRBV13	-	-
CAPPSRLIQYF	TGTGCCCCTCCTAGCAGACTCATTCAGTACTTC	TRBJ2-4	TRBV10-3	-	-
CASRGVGTDTQYF	TGTGCCAGCAGGGGTGTGGGCACAGATACGCAGTATTTT	TRBJ2-3	TRBV2	-	-
CASSDPSSYSNQPQHF	TGTGCCAGCAGTGACCCCAGCAGTTATAGCAATCAGCCCCAGCATTTT	TRBJ1-5	TRBV6-1	-	-
CASAYNEQFF	TGTGCCAGCGCCTACAATGAGCAGTTCTTC	TRBJ2-1	TRBV11-2	-	-
CASSLREPYNEQFF	TGTGCCAGCAGCCTACGGGAGCCCTACAATGAGCAGTTCTTC	TRBJ2-1	TRBV13	-	-
CASSGSYTGELFF	TGTGCCAGCAGCGGGAGCTACACCGGGGAGCTGTTTTTT	TRBJ2-2	TRBV27	-	-
CASSYSGSGELFF	TGTGCCAGCAGTTACTCGGGTTCCGGGGAGCTGTTTTTT	TRBJ2-2	TRBV6-5	-	-
CASTTYGGEQYF	TGTGCCAGCACCACTTACGGGGGCGAGCAGTACTTC	TRBJ2-7	TRBV28	-	-
CASSGIRGRDTEAFF	TGTGCCAGCAGCGGGATACGGGGGAGAGACACTGAAGCTTTCTTT	TRBJ1-1	TRBV14	-	-
CASSEELAGGSPYNEQFF	TGCGCCAGCAGTGAGGAACTAGCGGGAGGGTCCCCCTACAATGAGCAGTTCTTC	TRBJ2-1	TRBV10-1	-	TRBD2
CAWSVGLEQYF	TGTGCCTGGAGTGTTGGGCTTGAGCAGTACTTC	TRBJ2-7	TRBV30	-	-
CASSVGDTLTDTQYF	TGTGCCAGCAGCGTGGGGGACACCCTCACAGATACGCAGTATTTT	TRBJ2-3	TRBV9	-	-
CAWRPQVNEKLFF	TGTGCCTGGAGGCCTCAGGTGAATGAAAAACTGTTTTTT	TRBJ1-4	TRBV30	-	-
CASSLRDNNEQFF	TGTGCCAGCAGTCTCCGGGACAACAATGAGCAGTTCTTC	TRBJ2-1	TRBV28	-	-
CASAQARADTQYF	TGTGCCTCCGCCCAAGCCCGCGCAGATACGCAGTATTTT	TRBJ2-3	TRBV10-3	-	-
CASSFGTGAFYGYTF	TGTGCCAGCAGTTTCGGGACAGGGGCCTTCTATGGCTACACCTTC	TRBJ1-2	TRBV28	-	TRBD1
CASSNLLSVAGELFF	TGCGCCAGCAGTAATCTTTTAAGCGTCGCCGGGGAGCTGTTTTTT	TRBJ2-2	TRBV10-2	-	-
CASSLVRDGAYGYTF	TGTGCCAGCAGCTTAGTCCGGGACGGGGCCTATGGCTACACCTTC	TRBJ1-2	TRBV11-2	-	-
CASSSRDRSTDTQYF	TGTGCCAGCAGCAGCCGGGACAGAAGCACAGATACGCAGTATTTT	TRBJ2-3	TRBV13	-	TRBD1
CSVSKEGNTEAFF	TGCAGCGTATCGAAGGAGGGGAACACTGAAGCTTTCTTT	TRBJ1-1	TRBV29-1	-	-
CASSEWEENIQYF	TGTGCCAGCAGTGAATGGGAGGAAAACATTCAGTACTTC	TRBJ2-4	TRBV6-1	-	-
CASSQSSGALETQYF	TGCGCCAGCAGCCAATCGTCCGGGGCCTTAGAGACCCAGTACTTC	TRBJ2-5	TRBV4-3	once	-
CASTLLGLDYGYTF	TGTGCCAGCACCCTCTTAGGATTGGACTATGGCTACACCTTC	TRBJ1-2	TRBV28	-	-
CASSVFGSPLEQFF	TGTGCCAGCAGCGTATTCGGGTCTCCGCTTGAGCAGTTCTTC	TRBJ2-1	TRBV9	-	-
CASSLPGGPKNEQFF	TGTGCCAGCAGCTTGCCGGGGGGGCCGAAGAATGAGCAGTTCTTC	TRBJ2-1	TRBV5-6	-	TRBD2
CASSPGLASINEQYF	TGTGCCAGTAGTCCGGGACTAGCCAGTATCAACGAGCAGTACTTC	TRBJ2-7	TRBV19	-	TRBD2
CASSTTGQTKNIQYF	TGTGCCAGCAGCACCACCGGACAGACAAAAAACATTCAGTACTTC	TRBJ2-4	TRBV11-2	-	-
CASSSPLERDNSPLHF	TGTGCCAGCAGCTCCCCCCTGGAAAGGGATAATTCACCCCTCCACTTT	TRBJ1-6	TRBV28	-	-
CASTPGVEGPTNYGYTF	TGTGCCAGCACCCCTGGGGTAGAGGGACCTACTAACTATGGCTACACCTTC	TRBJ1-2	TRBV5-6	-	-
CASSPLGESFSDEQYF	TGTGCCAGCAGTCCGCTGGGGGAGTCTTTTTCCGACGAGCAGTACTTC	TRBJ2-7	TRBV27	-	-
CATLGGTGNTIYF	TGTGCCACCTTAGGGGGTACTGGAAACACCATATATTTT	TRBJ1-3	TRBV11-2	-	-
CASSLRTGGSGYEQYF	TGTGCCAGCAGCCTCCGGACAGGGGGAAGTGGCTACGAGCAGTACTTC	TRBJ2-7	TRBV5-4	-	TRBD1
CASSLADLSLGYEQYF	TGTGCCAGCAGCTTGGCGGACCTTTCCTTGGGCTACGAGCAGTACTTC	TRBJ2-7	TRBV5-6	-	-